The 5 T cell receptor beta chains reported below all come from one sample, sequenced in a study of neurological immune-mediated disorders. MiXCR was run by TCRdb on the 5' RACE reads, yielding one entry per CDR3 protein. The sample has tens of thousands of distinct CDR3 sequences, around 3.4% seen once; the top ten hold 5.9%. What was sequenced was PBMCs. The origin of the receptors is a man aged 35 to 55 with multiple sclerosis.

This clonotype came up many times. The gene calls are TRBV5-6 and TRBJ1-5, with D hard to call. The CDR3 extends over 12 amino acids. V lost 2 bases, J lost 7 bases, and 7 bases lay in between. Germline V gene lookup returns CDR1 SGHDT and CDR2 YYEEEE. The CDR3 here is CASSFGSQPQHF. The CDR3 DNA sequence: TGTGCCAGCAGCTTCGGCTCCCAGCCCCAGCATTTT.

This clonotype was picked up many times. The chain joins TRBV10-3 to TRBJ1-3; 8 bases are a match to TRBD1. The CDR3 runs 17 residues. Trimming removed 4 bases from V and 1 base from J; junction bases left unmatched: 9. Germline loops: CDR1 ENHRY, CDR2 SYGVKD. CDR3 loop: CAISANRGGDSGNTIYF. CDR3 DNA sequence: TGTGCCATCAGTGCCAACAGGGGGGGAGATTCTGGAAACACCATATATTTT.

This clonotype came up many times. This chain uses TRBV6-1 with TRBJ2-4; D is unresolved. With 2 bases removed from V and 0 bases from J, the gap between germline ends came to 17 bases. The CDR3 is 18 residues long. CDR1 and CDR2 from the germline V gene are MNHNS and SASEGT. The CDR3: CASSESGPNTLAKNIQYF. The CDR3 DNA follows: TGTGCCAGCAGTGAATCCGGGCCCAATACGCTAGCCAAAAACATTCAGTACTTC.

As concerns this clonotype: Given a much more abundant clone one base away, this may be a read error. The CDR3 coding sequence is TGCAGTGCCTGGACCGGGTCTAAAAAAATTCAGTACTTC. This gives the protein CSAWTGSKKIQYF. This sequence joins TRBV20-1 and TRBJ2-4; no reliable D call. The CDR3 extends over 13 amino acids. Germline loops: CDR1 DFQATT, CDR2 SNEGSKA (reference sequence).

This clonotype was observed many times. One junction end disagrees with the germline gene, perhaps due to a read error. The chain carries TRBV15 and TRBJ1-6; the D gene is possibly TRBD1 (6 bases). CDR3 length: 17 amino acids. The germline V gene encodes CDR1 LNHNV and CDR2 YYDKDF (reference sequence). The CDR3 region is CATSRDRLGGATSPLNF. In DNA, the CDR3 is TGTGCCACCAGCAGAGATCGGTTGGGGGGCGCGACCTCACCCCTCAACTTT.